This TCR beta chain came from a study of T cell responses to AZD1222 COVID-19 vaccine. About the study: Timing groups of about 4 and about 12 weeks for second doses were pooled. Study conclusions and caveats: Following two doses of AZD1222, Spike-specific TCR breadth and depth rose. Only 5 to 7 AZD1222 recipients tested seropositive at baseline.

Trimming cost V 6 bases and J 12 bases; bases outside gene matches: 8. The CDR3 loop spans 12 amino acids. The germline V gene has CDR1 MNHEY and CDR2 SMNVEV (reference sequence). This clone was counted once. The antigen remains undetermined. Assay: immunoSEQ multiplex PCR; the TCRdb copy retains only in-frame clones and omits some. The sample consists of more than 90,000 clones, about nine tenths of them appearing once. The receptor was isolated from an adult in good health. The chain uses TRBV27 and TRBJ2-1, with TRBD1 identical over 7 bases. Here the sequenced sample was peripheral blood, taken on day 0 of AZD1222 vaccination. This chain's CDR3 is CASSYYGQVQFF. As DNA, the CDR3 is TGTGCCAGCAGCTACTACGGACAGGTGCAGTTCTTC.